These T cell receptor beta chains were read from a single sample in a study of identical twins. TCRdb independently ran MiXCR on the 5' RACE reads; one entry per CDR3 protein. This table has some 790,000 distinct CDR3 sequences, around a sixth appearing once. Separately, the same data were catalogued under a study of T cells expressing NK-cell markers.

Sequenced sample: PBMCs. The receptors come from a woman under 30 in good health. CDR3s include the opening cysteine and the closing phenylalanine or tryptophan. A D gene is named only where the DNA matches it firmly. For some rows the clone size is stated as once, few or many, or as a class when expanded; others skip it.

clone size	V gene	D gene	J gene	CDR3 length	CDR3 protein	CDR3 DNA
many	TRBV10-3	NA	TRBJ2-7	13	CAISEPRVGEQYF	TGTGCCATCAGTGAGCCTCGGGTAGGCGAGCAGTACTTC
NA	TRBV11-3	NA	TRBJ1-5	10	CALGRQPQHF	TGTGCCCTGGGCCGCCAGCCCCAGCATTTT
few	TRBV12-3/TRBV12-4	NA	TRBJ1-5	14	CASSSPGTDQPQHF	TGTGCCAGCAGTTCCCCAGGGACGGATCAGCCCCAGCATTTT
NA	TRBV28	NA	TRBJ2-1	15	CASSLGASVYNEQFF	TGTGCCAGCAGTTTAGGGGCTAGCGTCTACAATGAGCAGTTCTTC
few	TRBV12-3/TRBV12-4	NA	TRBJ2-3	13	CASRLSEMDTQYF	TGTGCCAGCAGGTTGTCAGAGATGGATACGCAGTATTTT
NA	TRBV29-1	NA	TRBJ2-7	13	CSVWTYLGYEQYF	TGCAGCGTTTGGACCTACCTTGGTTACGAGCAGTACTTC
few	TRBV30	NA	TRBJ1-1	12	CAAGVLRILAFF	TGTGCCGCCGGGGTATTACGGATCTTGGCTTTCTTT
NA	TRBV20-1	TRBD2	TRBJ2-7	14	CSAYTSGSIHEQYF	TGCAGTGCCTATACTAGCGGGAGTATCCACGAGCAGTACTTC
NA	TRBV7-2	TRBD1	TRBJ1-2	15	CASSRVTGENYGYTF	TGTGCCAGCAGCCGCGTGACAGGGGAGAACTATGGCTACACCTTC
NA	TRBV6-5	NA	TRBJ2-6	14	CASSNPSGANVLTF	TGTGCCAGCAGTAACCCCTCTGGGGCCAACGTCCTGACTTTC
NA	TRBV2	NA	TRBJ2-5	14	CASKEGQLKETQYF	TGTGCCAGCAAGGAGGGGCAGTTGAAGGAGACCCAGTACTTC
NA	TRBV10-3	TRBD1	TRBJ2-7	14	CATLPWDSSYEQYF	TGTGCCACCCTCCCATGGGACAGCTCCTACGAGCAGTACTTC
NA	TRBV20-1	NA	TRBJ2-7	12	CSARAQAYEQYF	TGCAGTGCTAGAGCCCAGGCCTACGAGCAGTACTTC
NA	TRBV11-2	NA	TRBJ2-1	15	CASSLVLLANNEQFF	TGTGCCAGCAGCTTAGTCCTTTTGGCCAACAATGAGCAGTTCTTC
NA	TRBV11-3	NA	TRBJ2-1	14	CASRPAKGAREQFF	TGTGCCAGCAGGCCTGCCAAAGGGGCAAGGGAGCAGTTCTTC
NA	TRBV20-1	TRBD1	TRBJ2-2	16	CSAPHRGQRNTGELFF	TGCAGTGCTCCCCACCGGGGACAGAGGAACACCGGGGAGCTGTTTTTT
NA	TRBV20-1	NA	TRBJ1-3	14	CSAQGQSSGNTIYF	TGCAGTGCTCAGGGTCAAAGCTCTGGAAACACCATATATTTT
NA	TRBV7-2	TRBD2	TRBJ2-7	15	CASSPPGLVYYEQYF	TGTGCCAGCAGCCCACCGGGACTAGTTTACTACGAGCAGTACTTC
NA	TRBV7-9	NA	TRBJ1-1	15	CASSFGGMIDTEAFF	TGTGCCAGCAGCTTTGGGGGGATGATAGACACTGAAGCTTTCTTT
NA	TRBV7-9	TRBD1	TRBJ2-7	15	CASSPRTGNFYEQYF	TGTGCCAGCAGCCCAAGGACAGGGAATTTCTACGAGCAGTACTTC
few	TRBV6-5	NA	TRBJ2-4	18	CASSSQNAGRIAKNIQYF	TGTGCCAGCAGTTCACAAAACGCAGGGAGAATAGCCAAAAACATTCAGTACTTC
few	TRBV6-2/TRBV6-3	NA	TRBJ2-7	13	CASSYRTPREQYF	TGTGCCAGCAGTTACCGGACTCCGAGGGAGCAGTACTTC
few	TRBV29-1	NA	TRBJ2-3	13	CSITGLSTDTQYF	TGCAGTATTACGGGCCTCTCCACAGATACGCAGTATTTT